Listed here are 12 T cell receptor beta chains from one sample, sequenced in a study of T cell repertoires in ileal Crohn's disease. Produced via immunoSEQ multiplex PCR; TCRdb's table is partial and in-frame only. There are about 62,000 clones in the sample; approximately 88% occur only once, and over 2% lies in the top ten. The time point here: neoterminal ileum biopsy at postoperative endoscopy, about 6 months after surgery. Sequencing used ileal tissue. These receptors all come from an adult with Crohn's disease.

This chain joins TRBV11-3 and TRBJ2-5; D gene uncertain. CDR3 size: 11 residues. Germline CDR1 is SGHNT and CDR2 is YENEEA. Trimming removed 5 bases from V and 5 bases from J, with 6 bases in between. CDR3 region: CASSPGETQYF. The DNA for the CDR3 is TGTGCCAGCAGCCCCGGTGAGACCCAGTACTTC.

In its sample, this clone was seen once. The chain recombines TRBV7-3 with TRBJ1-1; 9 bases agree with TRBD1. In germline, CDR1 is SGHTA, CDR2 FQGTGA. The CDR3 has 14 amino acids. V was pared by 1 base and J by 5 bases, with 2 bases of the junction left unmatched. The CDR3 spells CASSLRDRVTEAFF. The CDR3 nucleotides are TGTGCCAGCAGCTTAAGGGACAGGGTAACTGAAGCTTTCTTT.

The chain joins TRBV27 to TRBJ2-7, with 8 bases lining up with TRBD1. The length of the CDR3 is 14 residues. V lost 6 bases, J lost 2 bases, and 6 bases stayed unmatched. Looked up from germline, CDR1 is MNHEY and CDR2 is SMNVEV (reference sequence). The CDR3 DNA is TGTGCCAGCAGGCGAAAACAGGGGGCCTACGAGCAGTACGTC. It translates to CASRRKQGAYEQYV.

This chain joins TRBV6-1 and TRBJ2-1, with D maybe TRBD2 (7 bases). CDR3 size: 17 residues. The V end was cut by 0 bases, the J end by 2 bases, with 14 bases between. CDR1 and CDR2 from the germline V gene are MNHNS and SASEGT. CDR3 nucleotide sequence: TGTGCCAGCAGTGAAGCCTGGGGGCGGGGGACCTACAATGAGCAGTTCTTC. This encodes CASSEAWGRGTYNEQFF.

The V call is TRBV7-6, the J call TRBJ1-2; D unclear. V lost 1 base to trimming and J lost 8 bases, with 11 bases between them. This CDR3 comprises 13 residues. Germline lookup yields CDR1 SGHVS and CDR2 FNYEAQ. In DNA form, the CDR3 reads TGTGCCAGCAGCTTAGGGCCAGGCGACGGCTACACCTTC. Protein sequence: CASSLGPGDGYTF.

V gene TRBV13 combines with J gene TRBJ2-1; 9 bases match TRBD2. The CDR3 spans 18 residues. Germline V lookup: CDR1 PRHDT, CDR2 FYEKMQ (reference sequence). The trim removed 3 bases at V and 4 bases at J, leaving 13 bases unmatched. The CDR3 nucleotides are TGTGCCAGCAGCTTCCCTAGCGGGACCAAAGGGCCGTACAATGAGCAGTTCTTC. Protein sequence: CASSFPSGTKGPYNEQFF.

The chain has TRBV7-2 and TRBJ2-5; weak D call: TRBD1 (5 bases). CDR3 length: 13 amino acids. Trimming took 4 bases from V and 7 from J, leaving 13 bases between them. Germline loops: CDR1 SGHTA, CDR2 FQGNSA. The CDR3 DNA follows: TGTGCCAGCAGCTCCCATCAGGGTGGGACCCAGTACTTC. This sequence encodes CASSSHQGGTQYF. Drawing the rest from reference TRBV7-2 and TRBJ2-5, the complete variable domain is GAGVSQSPSNKVTEKGKDVELRCDPISGHTALYWYRQSLGQGLEFLIYFQGNSAPDKSGLPSDRFSAERTGGSVSTLTIQRTQQEDSAVYLCASSSHQGGTQYFGPGTRLLVL.

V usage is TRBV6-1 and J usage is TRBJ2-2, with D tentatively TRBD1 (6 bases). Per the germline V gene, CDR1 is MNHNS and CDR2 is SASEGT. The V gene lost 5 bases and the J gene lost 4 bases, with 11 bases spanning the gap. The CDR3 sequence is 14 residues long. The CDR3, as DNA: TGTGCCAGCAGTAAGACAGGAGGCACCGGGGAGCTGTTTTTT. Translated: CASSKTGGTGELFF.

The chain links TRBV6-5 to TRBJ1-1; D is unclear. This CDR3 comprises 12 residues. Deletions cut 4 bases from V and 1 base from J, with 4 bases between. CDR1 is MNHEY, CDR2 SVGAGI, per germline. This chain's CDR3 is CASSFRNTEAFF. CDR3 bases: TGTGCCAGCAGTTTCAGGAACACTGAAGCTTTCTTT.

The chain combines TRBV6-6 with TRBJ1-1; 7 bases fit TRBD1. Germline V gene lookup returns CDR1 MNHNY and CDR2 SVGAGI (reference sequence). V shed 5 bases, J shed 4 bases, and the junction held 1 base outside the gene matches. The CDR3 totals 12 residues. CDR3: CASSTGVTEAFF. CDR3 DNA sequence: TGTGCCAGCAGTACAGGGGTCACTGAAGCTTTCTTT.

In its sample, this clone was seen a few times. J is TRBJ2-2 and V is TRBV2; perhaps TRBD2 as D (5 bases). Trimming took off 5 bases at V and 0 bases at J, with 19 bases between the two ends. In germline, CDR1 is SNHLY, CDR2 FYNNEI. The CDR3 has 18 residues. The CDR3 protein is CASSFYQLGVSNTGELFF. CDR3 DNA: TGTGCCAGCAGTTTTTACCAACTGGGAGTCTCGAACACCGGGGAGCTGTTTTTT.

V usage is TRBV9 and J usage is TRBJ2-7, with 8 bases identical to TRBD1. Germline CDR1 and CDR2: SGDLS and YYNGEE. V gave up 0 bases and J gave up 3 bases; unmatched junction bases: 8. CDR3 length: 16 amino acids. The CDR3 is CASSVDPGQGGYEQYF. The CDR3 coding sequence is TGTGCCAGCAGCGTAGATCCCGGACAGGGTGGCTACGAGCAGTACTTC.